The 18 T cell receptor beta chains reported below all come from one sample, sequenced in a study of T cells after yellow fever vaccination. TCRdb fed the 5' RACE reads into MiXCR, producing one record per CDR3 protein. The sample consists of 300,000 to 400,000 distinct CDR3 sequences, about 4% of them appearing once. The sample was PBMCs, taken 5 days after the yellow fever booster vaccination. The receptors shown here come from a man between 18 and 29 years old who received the YFV17D yellow fever vaccine.

This clonotype occurred a few times. V is TRBV3-1 and J is TRBJ2-1; D is perhaps TRBD2 (6 bases). Germline values: CDR1 LGHDT, CDR2 YNNKEL (reference sequence). The CDR3 loop spans 15 amino acids. V was pared by 4 bases and J by 5 bases, with 15 bases between. This CDR3 reads CASSRGAGLDNEQFF. In DNA, the CDR3 is TGTGCCAGCAGCCGAGGGGCGGGATTAGACAATGAGCAGTTCTTC.

The CDR3 loop is CATSGPTGQSRGYTGELFF. The CDR3 DNA reads as TGTGCCACCAGTGGTCCCACGGGACAAAGTAGAGGTTACACCGGGGAGCTGTTTTTT. This chain links TRBV24-1 with TRBJ2-2; tentative D call: TRBD1 (6 bases). Germline V gene lookup returns CDR1 KGHDR and CDR2 SFDVKD. Between the trimmed V and J ends, which lost 5 bases and 3 bases, there was a span of 24 bases. This CDR3 region has 19 residues.

This clonotype was observed at least ten times. The chain combines TRBV11-2 with TRBJ2-7; 9 bases agree with TRBD1. The CDR3 length is 16 residues. Germline V gives CDR1 SGHAT, CDR2 FQNNGV. V lost 3 bases, J lost 5 bases, and 11 bases stayed unmatched. The CDR3 DNA is TGTGCCAGCAGCTTTAAAAGGGACAGGGATTCCCACGAGCAGTACTTC. Protein sequence: CASSFKRDRDSHEQYF.

This clonotype has more than one count but fewer than ten. The chain has TRBV6-6 and TRBJ2-3; TRBD1 aligns across 8 bases. The J segment lost 1 base and the V segment lost 5 bases, leaving 5 bases of the junction unmatched. CDR1 and CDR2 (germline): MNHNY, SVGAGI (reference sequence). The CDR3 is made up of 15 amino acids. The CDR3 is CASSHPGQGTDTQYF. CDR3 DNA: TGTGCCAGCAGTCACCCGGGACAGGGCACAGATACGCAGTATTTT.

This clonotype has at least ten counts. The chain employs TRBV5-1 and TRBJ1-1; the D is unclear. Between the trimmed V and J ends, which lost 7 bases and 1 base, there was a span of 17 bases. CDR3 length: 15 residues. CDR1 and CDR2 (germline): SGHRS, YFSETQ. CDR3 region: CASQIPQAGNTEAFF. Written as DNA, the CDR3 is TGCGCCAGCCAAATTCCCCAGGCGGGGAACACTGAAGCTTTCTTT.

The table lists this clonotype with many counts. V usage is TRBV18 and J usage is TRBJ2-7; D unclear. This CDR3 contains 13 residues. Trimming removed 0 bases at V and 7 bases at J, with 10 bases between. Per the germline V gene, CDR1 is KGHSH and CDR2 is LQKENI. Written as DNA, the CDR3 is TGTGCCAGCTCACCACCGCTTGCTAGGGAGCAGTACGTC. It translates to CASSPPLAREQYV.

The chain uses TRBV6-1 and TRBJ1-2, with 10 bases identical to TRBD1. J gave up 5 bases and V 4 bases, and 7 bases lay outside the gene matches. The length of the CDR3 is 15 residues. The germline CDR1 and CDR2 sequences are MNHNS and SASEGT. The CDR3 spells CASSATGTGAYGYTF. Here the CDR3 DNA reads TGTGCCAGCAGTGCTACCGGGACAGGGGCATATGGCTACACCTTC.

V usage is TRBV9 and J usage is TRBJ2-1; TRBD1 might be the D (5 bases). V dropped 0 bases and J dropped 0 bases, with 13 bases sitting between them. Germline assignment: CDR1 SGDLS and CDR2 YYNGEE. The CDR3 contains 17 residues. This chain's CDR3 is CASSVGGRGYSYNEQFF. Written as DNA, the CDR3 is TGTGCCAGCAGCGTAGGGGGTAGGGGCTACTCCTACAATGAGCAGTTCTTC. The variable domain in full, completed from reference TRBV9 and TRBJ2-1, reads DSGVTQTPKHLITATGQRVTLRCSPRSGDLSVYWYQQSLDQGLQFLIQYYNGEERAKGNILERFSAQQFPDLHSELNLSSLELGDSALYFCASSVGGRGYSYNEQFFGPGTRLTVL.

This clonotype was detected many times. The chain employs TRBV5-1 and TRBJ2-3, with D perhaps matching TRBD2 (5 bases). The CDR3 extends over 14 amino acids. Germline CDR1 and CDR2: SGHRS and YFSETQ. V was shortened by 0 bases and J by 6 bases, with 11 bases between the two germline ends. In nucleotides, the CDR3 is TGCGCCAGCAGCTTGGACCCGGGAACGGATACGCAGTATTTT. Encoded protein: CASSLDPGTDTQYF.

V is TRBV4-1 and J is TRBJ2-6; maybe TRBD2 (5 bases). CDR3 length: 15 amino acids. Germline V gene sequence: CDR1 MGHRA, CDR2 YSYEKL. V was clipped by 1 base and J by 12 bases, with 16 bases between them. The CDR3 bases are TGCGCCAGCAGCCAAGTGGTCGGGGTCTTACCCGTCCTGACTTTC. Translating it yields CASSQVVGVLPVLTF.

The rearrangement links TRBV9 to TRBJ2-3; 9 bases fit TRBD2. Germline lookup yields CDR1 SGDLS and CDR2 YYNGEE. The CDR3 is made up of 18 amino acids. Trimming at V came to 0 bases and at J to 0 bases, leaving 8 bases not matched to a gene. The CDR3 nucleotides are TGTGCCAGCAGCGTAGCACCAGCGGGGGGCATTAGCACAGATACGCAGTATTTT. Protein product: CASSVAPAGGISTDTQYF. The entire variable domain, with the rest obtained from reference TRBV9 and TRBJ2-3, is as follows: DSGVTQTPKHLITATGQRVTLRCSPRSGDLSVYWYQQSLDQGLQFLIQYYNGEERAKGNILERFSAQQFPDLHSELNLSSLELGDSALYFCASSVAPAGGISTDTQYFGPGTRLTVL.

The rearrangement links TRBV24-1 to TRBJ2-1; 13 bases are a match to TRBD2. This CDR3 contains 15 residues. Germline values: CDR1 KGHDR, CDR2 SFDVKD. J lost 9 bases, V lost 7 bases, and 8 bases had no gene match. This CDR3 reads CATSPLAGGHLEQFF. CDR3 sequence (DNA): TGTGCCACCAGCCCACTAGCGGGGGGGCATCTTGAGCAGTTCTTC.

This clonotype has a handful of counts. The rearrangement joins TRBV25-1 to TRBJ2-3; tentatively, D is TRBD2 (5 bases). Trimming took 1 base from V and 2 from J, leaving 13 bases between them. Germline V gives CDR1 MGHDK, CDR2 SYGVNS. The CDR3 contains 16 residues. In DNA form, the CDR3 reads TGTGCCAGCAGTGAATCCCCGCGGGCCAACACAGATACGCAGTATTTT. This encodes CASSESPRANTDTQYF.

The chain uses TRBV7-2 and TRBJ1-6; unclear D gene. Trimming stripped 5 bases from V and 6 bases from J, with 11 bases between. The CDR3 runs 14 residues. Germline loops: CDR1 SGHTA, CDR2 FQGNSA. The CDR3 spells CASSKVGFNSPLHF. CDR3 DNA: TGTGCCAGCAGCAAAGTGGGGTTTAATTCACCCCTCCACTTT. The full variable domain, its missing parts supplied by reference TRBV7-2 and TRBJ1-6, is GAGVSQSPSNKVTEKGKDVELRCDPISGHTALYWYRQSLGQGLEFLIYFQGNSAPDKSGLPSDRFSAERTGGSVSTLTIQRTQQEDSAVYLCASSKVGFNSPLHFGNGTRLTVT.

This clonotype has a handful of counts. The gene calls are TRBV7-2 and TRBJ2-7; 7 bases are a match to TRBD2. Germline CDR1 SGHTA, CDR2 FQGNSA. V shed 1 base, J shed 5 bases, and the junction held 11 bases outside the gene matches. This CDR3 is built from 16 residues. This CDR3 reads CASSLGLAGHAHEQYF. The CDR3 DNA reads as TGTGCCAGCAGCTTAGGTTTAGCGGGCCATGCCCACGAGCAGTACTTC.

This clonotype was found many times. The chain has TRBV5-1 and TRBJ2-3, with TRBD2 matching over 9 bases. The V and J ends lost 1 base and 0 bases, in that order; junction bases with no gene match: 3. In germline, CDR1 is SGHRS, CDR2 YFSETQ. The CDR3 has 16 residues. The CDR3 here is CASSLWLAGSTDTQYF. In DNA form, the CDR3 reads TGCGCCAGCAGCTTGTGGCTAGCGGGAAGCACAGATACGCAGTATTTT.

This clonotype appeared a few times. The chain uses TRBV14 and TRBJ1-2; D possibly corresponds to TRBD1 (6 bases). Per the germline V gene, CDR1 is SGHDN and CDR2 is FVKESK. Trimming removed 4 bases from V and 4 bases from J, with 13 bases in between. This CDR3 contains 14 residues. CDR3 sequence: CASSPQGLGYGYTF. Written as DNA, the CDR3 is TGTGCCAGCAGCCCCCAGGGGTTGGGCTATGGCTACACCTTC.

This clonotype was picked up a small number of times. This rearrangement joins TRBV11-2 to TRBJ2-2; perhaps TRBD1 as D (5 bases). The V end lost 5 bases, the J end lost 0 bases, and 13 bases lay between the germline ends. CDR1 SGHAT and CDR2 FQNNGV come from the germline V gene. The CDR3 spans 16 residues. The CDR3 DNA is TGTGCCAGCAGCCCGAGGCTGACAGCGAACACCGGGGAGCTGTTTTTT. Amino acid sequence: CASSPRLTANTGELFF.